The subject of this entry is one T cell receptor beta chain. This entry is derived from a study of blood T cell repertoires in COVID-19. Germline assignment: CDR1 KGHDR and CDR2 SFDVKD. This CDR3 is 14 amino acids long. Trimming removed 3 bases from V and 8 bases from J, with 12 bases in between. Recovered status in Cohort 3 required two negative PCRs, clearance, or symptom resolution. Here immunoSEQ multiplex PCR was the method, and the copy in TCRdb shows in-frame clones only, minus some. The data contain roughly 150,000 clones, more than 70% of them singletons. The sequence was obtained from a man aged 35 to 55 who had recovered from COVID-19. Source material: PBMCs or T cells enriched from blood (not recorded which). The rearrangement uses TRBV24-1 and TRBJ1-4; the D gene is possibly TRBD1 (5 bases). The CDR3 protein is CATSDGGQREKLFF. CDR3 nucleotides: TGTGCCACCAGTGATGGTGGACAACGAGAAAAACTGTTTTTT.